What follows are 5 T cell receptor beta chains derived from one specimen sequenced in a study of cytomegalovirus exposure and HLA in healthy donors (dated 2017 in TCRdb). The method was the immunoSEQ multiplex PCR assay. A mixture of 60 forward primers for TCR Vbeta segments and 13 reverse primers for TCR Jbeta segments was used in the multiplex PCR. The table comes from immuneACCESS by way of TCRdb, which keeps in-frame sequences with V and J called. Part of the clones is missing from these tables; in studies checked, under half for an unresolved V gene and the rest for unknown reasons. This sample is represented by about 130,000 clones; around 84% of them were singletons. The ten largest clones add up to approximately 3% of the sample. What was sequenced was PBMCs. These receptors were taken from a woman between 18 and 30 years old in good health and CMV-seropositive.

This chain links TRBV6-5 with TRBJ2-7; the match to TRBD1 covers 7 bases. Losses at the gene ends were 4 bases for V and 0 bases for J; bases not matched to a gene: 6. Germline values: CDR1 MNHEY, CDR2 SVGAGI. The CDR3 totals 15 residues. The CDR3 DNA is TGTGCCAGCAGTTTTACAGGGGACCCCTCCTACGAGCAGTACTTC. Its protein is CASSFTGDPSYEQYF.

CDR3 protein: CASSLSGTGEQFF. In DNA, the CDR3 is TGCGCCAGCAGCTTGTCAGGCACAGGCGAGCAGTTCTTC. The J gene is TRBJ2-1, the V gene TRBV5-1; D might be TRBD1 (5 bases). The CDR3 sequence is 13 residues long. V was shortened by 1 base and J by 10 bases, with 12 bases between the two germline ends. CDR1 is SGHRS and CDR2 is YFSETQ in the germline V gene.

The rearrangement joins TRBV4-1 to TRBJ1-2; 11 bases are a match to TRBD1. The CDR3 loop spans 15 amino acids. Germline CDR1 is MGHRA and CDR2 is YSYEKL. Trimming removed 4 bases from V and 5 bases from J; junction bases left unmatched: 6. CDR3 amino acids: CASSPRDRGSYGYTF. In nucleotides, the CDR3 is TGCGCCAGCAGCCCCCGGGACAGGGGGTCGTATGGCTACACCTTC.

The CDR3 spells CASSSFRGGYTF. As DNA, the CDR3 is TGTGCCAGCAGCTCTTTCAGGGGTGGCTACACCTTC. The V and J genes are TRBV5-4 and TRBJ1-2, with D maybe TRBD1 (6 bases). Germline V gene data show CDR1 as SGHNT and CDR2 as YYREEE (reference sequence). V shed 3 bases and J shed 7 bases, with 10 bases lying between them. The CDR3 has 12 amino acids.

The rearrangement links TRBV29-1 to TRBJ1-2; TRBD1 is a possible D gene (5 bases). Germline V gives CDR1 SQVTM, CDR2 ANQGSEA. V was shortened by 5 bases and J by 2 bases, with 15 bases between the two germline ends. The CDR3 contains 14 residues. The CDR3 protein is CSVIPGGENYGYTF. The CDR3 DNA follows: TGCAGCGTTATACCGGGAGGGGAAAACTATGGCTACACCTTC. Using reference TRBV29-1 and TRBJ1-2 for the parts outside the CDR3, the full variable domain is SAVISQKPSRDICQRGTSLTIQCQVDSQVTMMFWYRQQPGQSLTLIATANQGSEATYESGFVIDKFPISRPNLTFSTLTVSNMSPEDSSIYLCSVIPGGENYGYTFGSGTRLTVV.